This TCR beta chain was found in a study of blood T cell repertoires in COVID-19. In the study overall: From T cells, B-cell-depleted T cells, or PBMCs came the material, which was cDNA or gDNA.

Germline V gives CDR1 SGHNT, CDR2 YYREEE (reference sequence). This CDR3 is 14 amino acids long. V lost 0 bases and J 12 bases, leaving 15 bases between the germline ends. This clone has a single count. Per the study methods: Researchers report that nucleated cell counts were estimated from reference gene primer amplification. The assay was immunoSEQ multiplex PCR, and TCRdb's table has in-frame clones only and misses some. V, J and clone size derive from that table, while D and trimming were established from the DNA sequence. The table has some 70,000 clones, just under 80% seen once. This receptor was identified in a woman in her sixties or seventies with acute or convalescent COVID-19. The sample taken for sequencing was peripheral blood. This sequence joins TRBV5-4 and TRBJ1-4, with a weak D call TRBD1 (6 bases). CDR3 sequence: CASSLEQGSEELFF. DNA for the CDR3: TGTGCCAGCAGCTTGGAACAGGGAAGCGAGGAACTGTTTTTT.